These 20 T cell receptor beta chains share one sample of origin, sequenced in a study of T-cell reconstitution after alpha-beta-depleted transplantation in children. Unique molecular identifiers were used to barcode this TCRbeta library. TCRdb reprocessed the PCR reads with MiXCR, giving one entry per CDR3 protein. The data show 200,000 or so distinct CDR3 sequences, around 9.2% seen once. The sample was PBMCs, mostly from graft donor cells, taken 360 days after TCRalphabeta/CD19-depleted stem cell transplant. The receptor set was obtained from a male patient between 2 and 10 years old who had a stem cell transplant for acute myeloid leukemia, so the T cells may come from the graft donor.

This clonotype was observed at least ten times. The J gene is TRBJ2-2, the V gene TRBV7-9; D not resolved. Trimming left V 0 bases short and J 7 bases short, with 12 bases between. Germline CDR1 and CDR2: SEHNR and FQNEAQ (reference sequence). The CDR3 has 15 amino acids. DNA for the CDR3: TGTGCCAGCAGCTTAGCACAGACCACAAACGGGGAGCTGTTTTTT. Translating gives CASSLAQTTNGELFF.

The rearrangement uses TRBV29-1 and TRBJ2-5, with TRBD1 matching over 9 bases. The germline V gene has CDR1 SQVTM and CDR2 ANQGSEA. Trimming at V came to 7 bases and at J to 4 bases, leaving 10 bases not matched to a gene. This CDR3 spans 14 amino acids. CDR3 loop: CSARQGVVAETQYF. In nucleotides, the CDR3 is TGCAGCGCACGACAGGGGGTTGTGGCAGAGACCCAGTACTTC.

This clonotype was seen more than once but under ten times. The chain combines TRBV5-1 with TRBJ1-2; D possibly corresponds to TRBD1 (6 bases). Trimming left V 4 bases short and J 8 bases short, with 18 bases between. Germline CDR1 SGHRS, CDR2 YFSETQ. This CDR3 comprises 14 residues. CDR3 sequence reads: CASSPDRSYDGYTF. CDR3 DNA: TGCGCCAGCAGCCCGGACAGATCCTATGACGGCTACACCTTC. Supplemented by reference TRBV5-1 and TRBJ1-2, the full variable domain reads KAGVTQTPRYLIKTRGQQVTLSCSPISGHRSVSWYQQTPGQGLQFLFEYFSETQRNKGNFPGRFSGRQFSNSRSEMNVSTLELGDSALYLCASSPDRSYDGYTFGSGTRLTVV.

This clonotype has a handful of counts. The V call is TRBV5-1, the J call TRBJ1-6; TRBD1 agrees at 9 bases. The CDR3 covers 16 residues. J lost 1 base, V lost 5 bases, and 4 bases had no gene match. CDR1 and CDR2 from the germline V gene are SGHRS and YFSETQ. The CDR3 DNA follows: TGCGCCAGCAGGGGACAGGGACGATCCTATAATTCACCCCTCCACTTT. Amino acids: CASRGQGRSYNSPLHF.

The genes are TRBV12-3 or TRBV12-4 and TRBJ2-5; the D call may be TRBD1 or TRBD2 (5 bases each). Trimming removed 2 bases from V and 5 bases from J, with 21 bases in between. The CDR3 is 17 residues long. The CDR3 nucleotides are TGTGCCAGCAGTTTAAAATCGAGAGGGGTGAACGGGGAGACCCAGTACTTC. Residues: CASSLKSRGVNGETQYF.

This clonotype was seen only a few times. CDR3 sequence reads: CASSRPPSGAQSSYNEQFF. The DNA of the CDR3 is TGTGCCAGCAGTAGACCCCCATCAGGGGCCCAATCTTCCTACAATGAGCAGTTCTTC. The chain combines TRBV11-2 with TRBJ2-1; possible D gene TRBD1, 6 bases. Germline CDR1 SGHAT, CDR2 FQNNGV. The CDR3 is made up of 19 amino acids. Between the trimmed V and J ends, which lost 6 bases and 1 base, there was a span of 25 bases.

The table lists this clonotype with a few counts. The rearrangement uses TRBV10-3 and TRBJ2-5, with D perhaps matching TRBD2 (6 bases). V lost 1 base and J lost 4, with 10 bases in between. CDR1 and CDR2 (germline): ENHRY, SYGVKD. CDR3 size: 14 residues. The CDR3 sequence: CAISEWGEGETQYF. The DNA of the CDR3 is TGTGCCATCAGTGAGTGGGGGGAAGGAGAGACCCAGTACTTC.

The CDR3 DNA reads TGTGCCAGCAGCGTAGGAGGACAACTAGCGAACACCGGGGAGCTGTTTTTT. Protein sequence: CASSVGGQLANTGELFF. This chain joins TRBV9 and TRBJ2-2; the D call may be TRBD1 or TRBD2 (5 bases each). This CDR3 region has 17 residues. Germline V CDR1 and CDR2: SGDLS, YYNGEE. The V and J ends lost 0 bases and 0 bases respectively, with 12 bases between them.

There are many counts of this clonotype. The chain carries TRBV12-3 or TRBV12-4 and TRBJ2-3; D is possibly TRBD1 or TRBD2 (5 bases each). Deletions cut 3 bases from V and 2 bases from J, with 15 bases between. The CDR3 is made up of 16 amino acids. CDR3 residues: CASSLRGVGPTDTQYF. CDR3 DNA sequence: TGTGCCAGCAGTTTGAGGGGCGTTGGGCCCACAGATACGCAGTATTTT.

This clonotype was counted many times. This chain connects TRBV20-1 to TRBJ2-7; TRBD2 matches at 11 bases. Losses at the gene ends were 1 base for V and 6 bases for J; bases not matched to a gene: 11. The CDR3 consists of 16 residues. Germline V CDR1 and CDR2: DFQATT, SNEGSKA (reference sequence). Written as DNA, the CDR3 is TGCAGTGCTAGAGCAACTAGCGGGAGCTATCGCCGCGAGCAGTACTTC. Residues: CSARATSGSYRREQYF.

This clonotype was recorded many times. The rearrangement joins TRBV6-1 to TRBJ2-2; D remains unclear. Germline V gene data show CDR1 as MNHNS and CDR2 as SASEGT. V lost 7 bases to trimming and J lost 0 bases, with 9 bases between them. This CDR3 region has 14 residues. In nucleotides, the CDR3 is TGTGCCAGCAACGGACCTACGAACACCGGGGAGCTGTTTTTT. Residues: CASNGPTNTGELFF.

This clonotype showed up just a few times. The gene calls are TRBV7-4 and TRBJ2-7; 9 bases agree with TRBD1. CDR3 length equals 15 residues. J lost 2 bases, V lost 4 bases, and 6 bases had no gene match. Per the germline V gene, CDR1 is SGHVT and CDR2 is SQSDAQ. The CDR3 nucleotides read TGTGCCAGCAGCTACGGACAGGGGATGGCCTACGAGCAGTACGTC. Residues: CASSYGQGMAYEQYV.

This clonotype was seen more than once but under ten times. The rearrangement links TRBV20-1 to TRBJ1-4, with D possibly TRBD1 on 5 matching bases. Trimming removed 3 bases at V and 4 bases at J, with 12 bases between. CDR3 length equals 14 residues. Germline-derived CDR1 and CDR2 are DFQATT and SNEGSKA (reference sequence). The CDR3 nucleotides are TGCAGTGCTAGTCGCGGACACCTTAATGAAAAACTGTTTTTT. Its protein is CSASRGHLNEKLFF.

The chain combines TRBV20-1 with TRBJ2-2, with TRBD2 identical over 7 bases. The CDR3 extends over 13 amino acids. Germline V gene sequence: CDR1 DFQATT, CDR2 SNEGSKA (reference sequence). Losses at the gene ends were 6 bases for V and 6 bases for J; bases not matched to a gene: 7. The DNA for the CDR3 is TGCAGTGCCCGGGGGGATGGCGCCGGGGAGCTGTTTTTT. The encoded protein is CSARGDGAGELFF.

There are a few counts of this clonotype. This rearrangement joins TRBV6-5 to TRBJ2-5, with D perhaps matching TRBD2 (6 bases). The germline V gene encodes CDR1 MNHEY and CDR2 SVGAGI. The V end was cut by 2 bases, the J end by 6 bases, with 16 bases between. The length of the CDR3 is 15 residues. In nucleotides, the CDR3 is TGTGCCAGCAGTTACAGGCGGGGAAACGCACAGACCCAGTACTTC. It codes for CASSYRRGNAQTQYF.

The V call is TRBV20-1, the J call TRBJ2-2; 15 bases match TRBD2. Germline CDR1 is DFQATT and CDR2 is SNEGSKA (reference sequence). V was pared by 1 base and J by 0 bases, with 6 bases of the junction left unmatched. The CDR3 contains 19 residues. Written as DNA, the CDR3 is TGCAGTGCTAGAGGTTGGGGACTAGCGGGGGGCTCGAACACCGGGGAGCTGTTTTTT. Its protein product is CSARGWGLAGGSNTGELFF.

This clonotype was observed a few times. This chain joins TRBV7-2 and TRBJ1-2; D unclear. Germline V gene lookup returns CDR1 SGHTA and CDR2 FQGNSA. Trimming shortened V by 1 base and J by 6 bases, and 6 bases separated the two germline ends. This CDR3 comprises 12 residues. CDR3 sequence (DNA): TGTGCCAGCAGCTTAGTATTTGATGGCTACACCTTC. It specifies CASSLVFDGYTF.

This clonotype was counted between two and nine times. The chain recombines TRBV20-1 with TRBJ2-5; 9 bases fit TRBD2. Germline assignment: CDR1 DFQATT and CDR2 SNEGSKA (reference sequence). The CDR3 covers 14 residues. V lost 1 base, J lost 4 bases, and 4 bases stayed unmatched. CDR3 loop: CSARGSGSGETQYF. The CDR3, as DNA: TGCAGTGCTAGAGGTAGCGGGAGCGGAGAGACCCAGTACTTC.

The rearrangement joins TRBV5-1 to TRBJ1-4, with no clear D. The CDR3 loop spans 17 amino acids. V lost 4 bases and J 8 bases, leaving 24 bases between the germline ends. The germline gives CDR1 SGHRS, CDR2 YFSETQ. The CDR3 loop reads CASSDTPLGGLDEKLFF. CDR3 nucleotide sequence: TGCGCCAGCAGCGATACCCCTCTAGGTGGGCTCGACGAAAAACTGTTTTTT.

J is TRBJ2-3 and V is TRBV3-1; D possibly uses TRBD1 or TRBD2 (5 bases each). The CDR3 has 14 residues. V lost 1 base, J lost 11 bases, and 16 bases lay in between. CDR1 and CDR2 from the germline V gene are LGHDT and YNNKEL (reference sequence). CDR3 residues: CASSQGDPRLLQYF. CDR3 nucleotides: TGTGCCAGCAGCCAAGGGGACCCCCGCCTCTTGCAGTATTTT.